This paragraph reports one TCR beta chain. The antigen is not known. The sample comes from a study of cytomegalovirus exposure and HLA in healthy donors. The PCR made use of 60 Vbeta and 13 Jbeta primers. The table came from immunoSEQ multiplex PCR; TCRdb's copy has only in-frame clones and leaves some out. This sample carries about 130,000 clones, 65% to 80% of them seen once, and the ten largest clones take about 4%. Notes on the study in general: It was fewer than 200 TCR beta chains that were listed as cytomegalovirus-associated.

The CDR3 totals 14 residues. Germline V gene lookup returns CDR1 MNHEY and CDR2 SMNVEV (reference sequence). V was trimmed by 8 bases and J by 2 bases, leaving 16 bases between them. The V call is TRBV27, the J call TRBJ2-7; no clear D gene. The TCR originated in a male donor in good health and CMV-seronegative. Sequencing was done on a sample of PBMCs. CDR3 sequence: CASASLDFPYEQYF. CDR3 coding DNA: TGTGCCAGCGCATCTCTAGATTTTCCCTACGAGCAGTACTTC.